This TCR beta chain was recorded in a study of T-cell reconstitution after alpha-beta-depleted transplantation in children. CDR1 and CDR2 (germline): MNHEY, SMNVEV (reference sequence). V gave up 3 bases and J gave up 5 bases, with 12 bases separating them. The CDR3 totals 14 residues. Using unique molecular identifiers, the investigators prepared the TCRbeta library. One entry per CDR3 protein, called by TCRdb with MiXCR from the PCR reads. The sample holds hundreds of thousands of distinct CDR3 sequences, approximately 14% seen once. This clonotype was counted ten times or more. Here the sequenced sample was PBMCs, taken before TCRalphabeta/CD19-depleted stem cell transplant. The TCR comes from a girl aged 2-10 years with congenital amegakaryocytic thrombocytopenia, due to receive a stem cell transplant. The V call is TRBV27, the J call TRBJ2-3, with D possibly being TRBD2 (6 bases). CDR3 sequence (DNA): TGTGCCAGCAGTTTCGAACTAGCCCGAGATACGCAGTATTTT. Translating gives CASSFELARDTQYF.